Each of the 3 T cell receptor beta chains below was sequenced from the same sample in a study of shared clonotypes between healthy human individuals. TCRdb keeps only in-frame clones here, not all; method: immunoSEQ multiplex PCR. Found here are some 1.5 million clones, around 98% of them singletons; the top ten hold 0.4% to 0.45%. Material for sequencing was naive CD4+ T cells sorted from blood. The subset: CD45RA+ positively selected. Receptor source: a young man in good health.

The rearrangement links TRBV5-1 to TRBJ2-7; D possibly corresponds to TRBD1 (6 bases). Trimming removed 6 bases at V and 0 bases at J, with 13 bases between. CDR3 length: 14 amino acids. Germline V gene data show CDR1 as SGHRS and CDR2 as YFSETQ. The CDR3 region has the DNA TGCGCCAGCAAAAAGGACAGAAGCTCCTACGAGCAGTACTTC. As protein: CASKKDRSSYEQYF.

About this clone: Other DNA sequences in this specimen translate into the identical CDR3. The chain combines TRBV18 with TRBJ1-4; D remains ambiguous. Trimming removed 0 bases at V and 2 bases at J, with 4 bases between. The CDR3 has 14 amino acids. The V gene's germline CDR1 is KGHSH and CDR2 LQKENI. Here the CDR3 reads CASSPPSTNEKLFF. The DNA of the CDR3 is TGTGCCAGCTCACCACCCTCCACTAATGAAAAACTGTTTTTT.

This rearrangement joins TRBV5-1 to TRBJ2-5; D may be TRBD1 or TRBD2 (5 bases each). Germline lookup yields CDR1 SGHRS and CDR2 YFSETQ. V was shortened by 3 bases and J by 3 bases, with 15 bases between the two germline ends. CDR3 length: 15 residues. CDR3 amino acids: CASSSGSGPEETQYF. Here the CDR3 DNA reads TGCGCCAGCAGCTCAGGGTCGGGGCCCGAAGAGACCCAGTACTTC. The full variable domain, its missing parts supplied by reference TRBV5-1 and TRBJ2-5, is KAGVTQTPRYLIKTRGQQVTLSCSPISGHRSVSWYQQTPGQGLQFLFEYFSETQRNKGNFPGRFSGRQFSNSRSEMNVSTLELGDSALYLCASSSGSGPEETQYFGPGTRLLVL.